This TCR beta chain was sequenced for a study of cytotoxic CD8 clonotypes in ibrutinib-treated CLL. Measured with immunoSEQ multiplex PCR; TCRdb has only the in-frame clones, and not every one. The repertoire holds approximately 42,000 clones, with almost 70% as singletons. After removal of 4 bases from V and 3 bases from J, the junction contained 9 bases not matched to a gene. The CDR3 length is 15 residues. The V gene's germline CDR1 is SGHRS and CDR2 YFSETQ. V gene TRBV5-1 combines with J gene TRBJ2-7; the match to TRBD2 covers 8 bases. The sequence derives from a human donor with chronic lymphocytic leukemia. The sequenced sample was PBMCs, obtained after 12 months of ibrutinib treatment. CDR3 sequence reads: CASSPGRGVIYEQYF. CDR3 bases: TGCGCCAGCAGCCCAGGGCGGGGGGTTATCTACGAGCAGTACTTC.